This TCR beta chain is drawn from a study of vaccination and CD4 T cells after COVID-19. Whole-study context: Two-dose vaccination with either BNT162b2 or mRNA-1273 was given to participants.

Study conclusions and caveats: Median counts of SARS-CoV-2-reactive clonotypes increased from roughly 21 to 40; this difference was not significant.

The Oncomine TCR Beta short-read assay generated sequence data from the DNA of cultured CD4+ T cells. Each CDR3 protein gets one entry after TCRdb re-called the PCR reads with MiXCR. The profile shows roughly 2,200 distinct CDR3 sequences, about a sixth of them singletons. The germline V gene encodes CDR1 SGHRS and CDR2 YFSETQ. The CDR3 extends over 15 amino acids. Trimming removed 0 bases from V and 5 bases from J; junction bases left unmatched: 5. Note on this clonotype: Its antigen is not known.

Stated treatment: roughly nine-day PBMC culture with coronavirus spike peptide pools or control peptides (ViraFEST assay). According to the study, CD4+ T cells from the unexposed donor were gathered ahead of the COVID-19 pandemic (2011-2018). Before TCRs were sequenced, ViraFEST expanded antigen-specific T cells with peptide pools. With fresh IL-2 medium, half the medium was replaced on days 3 and 7. The chain links TRBV5-1 to TRBJ2-5; 9 nucleotides match TRBD1. The clonotype originates from a human donor in good health. The specimen sequenced was CD4+ T cells from blood, cultured in vitro. Here the CDR3 DNA reads TGCGCCAGCAGCTTGGACAGGGGGCCGAGGGAGACCCAGTACTTC. As protein: CASSLDRGPRETQYF.